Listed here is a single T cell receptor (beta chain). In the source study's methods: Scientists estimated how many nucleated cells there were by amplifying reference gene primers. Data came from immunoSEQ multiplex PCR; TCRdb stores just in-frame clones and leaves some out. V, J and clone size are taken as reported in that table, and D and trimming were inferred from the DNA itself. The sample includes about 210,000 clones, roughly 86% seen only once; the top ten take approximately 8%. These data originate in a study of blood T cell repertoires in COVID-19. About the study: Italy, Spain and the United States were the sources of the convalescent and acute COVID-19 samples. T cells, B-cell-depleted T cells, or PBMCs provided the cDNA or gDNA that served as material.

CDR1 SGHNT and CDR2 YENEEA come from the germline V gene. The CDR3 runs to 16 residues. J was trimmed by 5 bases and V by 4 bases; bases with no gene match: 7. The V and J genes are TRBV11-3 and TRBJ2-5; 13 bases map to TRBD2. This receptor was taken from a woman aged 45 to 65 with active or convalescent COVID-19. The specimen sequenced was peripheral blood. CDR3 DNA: TGTGCCAGCAGCTCCCGGACTAGCGGGGGTGGGGAGACCCAGTACTTC. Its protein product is CASSSRTSGGGETQYF.